The clone carrying this TCR beta chain was found many times. The target antigen is unknown. Trimming took 2 bases from V and 2 from J, leaving 13 bases between them. This CDR3 has 15 amino acids. Germline V gene data show CDR1 as MDHEN and CDR2 as SYDVKM. This record belongs to a study of regulatory T cells in long-lasting Graves disease. Regarding the study as a whole: Those with persistent disease had in common more public clonotypes (2,741) than new patients (approximately 970).

Specified time point: persistent/refractory GD, antithyroid drugs over 5 years with positive TRAb. Preparation of the TCR library used RNA extracted from PBMCs. By American Thyroid Association guidelines, Graves' disease was diagnosed in the cohort. According to the study, TCR beta libraries were built with iRepertoire HTBI primers and CDR3-region Arm-PCR. Using its own MiXCR run on the multiplex PCR reads, TCRdb lists one record per CDR3 protein. The data hold roughly 450,000 distinct CDR3 sequences, with 20% observed a single time. Material: peripheral blood mononuclear cells (PBMCs), obtained when the disease was refractory, from a patient treated with antithyroid drugs. This clonotype originated in a female donor with Graves disease. V usage is TRBV28 and J usage is TRBJ2-7, with D perhaps being TRBD1 or TRBD2 (6 bases each). CDR3 sequence reads: CASSLMGGATYEQYF. The DNA of the CDR3 is TGTGCCAGCAGTTTAATGGGGGGCGCGACCTACGAGCAGTACTTC.